A selection of T cell receptor beta chains follows, all from one sample in a study of shared clonotypes between healthy human individuals. Sequenced by immunoSEQ multiplex PCR; TCRdb stores in-frame clones only, minus some. The data show some 1 million clones, approximately 68% seen once. Sequenced input: memory CD4+ T cells sorted from blood. Source of these receptors: a man aged 18 to 35 in good health. Both conserved end residues are part of each CDR3. The D gene is left open where the match is weak. The size entry is marked missing in some rows and otherwise reads once, few, many or a size class.

v_call: TRBV30
d_call: -
clone_size: -
j_call: TRBJ2-3
cdr3_aa: CAWSVSAWRSTDTQYF
cdr3_nt: TGTGCCTGGAGTGTATCCGCGTGGCGCAGCACAGATACGCAGTATTTT

v_call: TRBV20-1
d_call: -
clone_size: -
j_call: TRBJ2-7
cdr3_aa: CRVGTSYEQYF
cdr3_nt: TGCAGGGTGGGTACCTCCTACGAGCAGTACTTC

v_call: TRBV7-2
d_call: -
clone_size: -
j_call: TRBJ1-4
cdr3_aa: CAIVRGATNEKLFF
cdr3_nt: TGTGCCATTGTCAGGGGAGCCACTAATGAAAAACTGTTTTTT

v_call: TRBV5-6
d_call: -
clone_size: -
j_call: TRBJ2-2
cdr3_aa: CASSGDNPLGGELFF
cdr3_nt: TGTGCCAGCAGTGGGGACAATCCCCTGGGCGGGGAGCTGTTTTTT

v_call: TRBV11-2
d_call: TRBD2
clone_size: once
j_call: TRBJ2-1
cdr3_aa: CASSARLARGPYNEQFF
cdr3_nt: TGTGCCAGCAGCGCCCGACTAGCGAGGGGTCCTTACAATGAGCAGTTCTTC

v_call: TRBV7-8
d_call: -
clone_size: once
j_call: TRBJ1-1
cdr3_aa: CASSLWGDVAEAFF
cdr3_nt: TGTGCCAGCAGCTTATGGGGCGACGTCGCTGAAGCTTTCTTT

v_call: TRBV18
d_call: -
clone_size: -
j_call: TRBJ1-6
cdr3_aa: CASSPGLAYNSPLHF
cdr3_nt: TGTGCCAGCTCACCAGGTCTCGCCTATAATTCACCCCTCCACTTT

v_call: TRBV2
d_call: -
clone_size: -
j_call: TRBJ2-1
cdr3_aa: CASSPQLGGEQFF
cdr3_nt: TGTGCCAGCAGTCCCCAACTCGGAGGTGAGCAGTTCTTC

v_call: TRBV9
d_call: -
clone_size: -
j_call: TRBJ2-1
cdr3_aa: CASSVEVGGGNEQFF
cdr3_nt: TGTGCCAGCAGCGTAGAGGTGGGAGGAGGCAATGAGCAGTTCTTC

v_call: TRBV5-4
d_call: -
clone_size: -
j_call: TRBJ2-5
cdr3_aa: CASSLVRAAQETQYF
cdr3_nt: TGTGCCAGCAGCTTGGTTAGGGCAGCCCAAGAGACCCAGTACTTC

v_call: TRBV6-1
d_call: -
clone_size: -
j_call: TRBJ1-2
cdr3_aa: CASEGRRANYGYTF
cdr3_nt: TGTGCCAGCGAGGGGAGGCGAGCTAACTATGGCTACACCTTC

v_call: TRBV5-1
d_call: -
clone_size: -
j_call: TRBJ2-5
cdr3_aa: CASNGAGTSETQYF
cdr3_nt: TGCGCCAGCAACGGAGCAGGGACATCGGAGACCCAGTACTTC

v_call: TRBV13
d_call: TRBD2
clone_size: -
j_call: TRBJ2-2
cdr3_aa: CASSLRGLAVGELFF
cdr3_nt: TGTGCCAGCAGCCTGAGGGGACTAGCCGTCGGGGAGCTGTTTTTT